These T cell receptor beta chains were read from a single sample in a study of T cells of healthy individuals. Using its own MiXCR run on the 5' RACE reads, TCRdb lists one record per CDR3 protein. The sample includes more than 85,000 distinct CDR3 sequences, roughly 18% seen only once; the top ten take 6.2%. The receptors stem from a human donor in good health. Both conserved end residues are trimmed from each CDR3. Fields, in order: J gene, V gene, CDR3 protein.

j_gene: TRBJ2-6; v_gene: TRBV6-4; CDR3aa: ASSEGAGANVLT
j_gene: TRBJ2-6; v_gene: TRBV9; CDR3aa: ASSVGELKGRVASGANVLT
j_gene: TRBJ2-1; v_gene: TRBV4-2; CDR3aa: ASSQAPAGGGNEQF
j_gene: TRBJ2-7; v_gene: TRBV11-2; CDR3aa: ASSLAGTYEQY
j_gene: TRBJ1-4; v_gene: TRBV28; CDR3aa: ASSRGQVTNEKLF
j_gene: TRBJ2-7; v_gene: TRBV2; CDR3aa: ASSEAPGQGTPYEQY
j_gene: TRBJ2-1; v_gene: TRBV20-1; CDR3aa: SAFDRVVDNEQF
j_gene: TRBJ2-1; v_gene: TRBV5-1; CDR3aa: ASRSPGQGNEQF
j_gene: TRBJ2-7; v_gene: TRBV14; CDR3aa: ASSLAGGPINEQY
j_gene: TRBJ2-5; v_gene: TRBV11-2; CDR3aa: ASSLAGGGRYQETQY
j_gene: TRBJ1-5; v_gene: TRBV20-1; CDR3aa: SATGGGNQPQH
j_gene: TRBJ2-3; v_gene: TRBV19; CDR3aa: ASRGQGYPDTQY
j_gene: TRBJ2-3; v_gene: TRBV10-3; CDR3aa: AIGPADTQY
j_gene: TRBJ1-2; v_gene: TRBV14; CDR3aa: ASSQVGRGNYGYT
j_gene: TRBJ1-1; v_gene: TRBV30; CDR3aa: AWSVWGGIAEAF
j_gene: TRBJ2-7; v_gene: TRBV5-1; CDR3aa: ASSLGTGWVYEQY
j_gene: TRBJ2-1; v_gene: TRBV6-2/TRBV6-3; CDR3aa: ASSYSWNEQF
j_gene: TRBJ1-5; v_gene: TRBV4-1; CDR3aa: ASSSTSGLSPPQH
j_gene: TRBJ2-2; v_gene: TRBV25-1; CDR3aa: ASSESTSGKVGELF
j_gene: TRBJ2-3; v_gene: TRBV6-6; CDR3aa: ASSYWRPTRRDTQY
j_gene: TRBJ2-1; v_gene: TRBV7-2; CDR3aa: ASSPFGEASEQF
j_gene: TRBJ2-7; v_gene: TRBV6-2/TRBV6-3; CDR3aa: ASSTPGTSGRYEQY
j_gene: TRBJ1-4; v_gene: TRBV20-1; CDR3aa: SARVGTEKLF
j_gene: TRBJ2-7; v_gene: TRBV20-1; CDR3aa: SVDEQGYEQY
j_gene: TRBJ2-3; v_gene: TRBV6-4; CDR3aa: ASSVEGSTDTQY
j_gene: TRBJ2-2; v_gene: TRBV7-7; CDR3aa: ASSLDITGGLTGELF
j_gene: TRBJ2-1; v_gene: TRBV19; CDR3aa: ASSEGREQF
j_gene: TRBJ2-1; v_gene: TRBV7-6; CDR3aa: ASSLGRENNEQF
j_gene: TRBJ1-6; v_gene: TRBV20-1; CDR3aa: SADPGTEPPLH
j_gene: TRBJ2-1; v_gene: TRBV29-1; CDR3aa: SVEPGDSGPNEQF
j_gene: TRBJ2-2; v_gene: TRBV7-3; CDR3aa: ASSSLRTAGGGVGELF
j_gene: TRBJ1-5; v_gene: TRBV6-5; CDR3aa: ASRALGLTGQPQH
j_gene: TRBJ1-5; v_gene: TRBV6-5; CDR3aa: ASSGTTRPQH
j_gene: TRBJ2-3; v_gene: TRBV4-1; CDR3aa: ASSPPGATDTQY
j_gene: TRBJ1-1; v_gene: TRBV10-3; CDR3aa: AISLRAKPLKDTEAF
j_gene: TRBJ1-4; v_gene: TRBV4-1; CDR3aa: ASSHTTGVAEKLF
j_gene: TRBJ2-2; v_gene: TRBV20-1; CDR3aa: SAQRDGFERYTGELF
j_gene: TRBJ2-3; v_gene: TRBV2; CDR3aa: ASSEVGTPTDTQY
j_gene: TRBJ1-6; v_gene: TRBV12-3/TRBV12-4; CDR3aa: ASSLGRQSPLH
j_gene: TRBJ2-3; v_gene: TRBV12-3/TRBV12-4; CDR3aa: ASSLNSGDTQY
j_gene: TRBJ2-1; v_gene: TRBV9; CDR3aa: ASSVPSGENEQF
j_gene: TRBJ2-2; v_gene: TRBV7-3; CDR3aa: ASRRTVSNTGELF
j_gene: TRBJ1-5; v_gene: TRBV6-2/TRBV6-3; CDR3aa: ASSRSNQPQH
j_gene: TRBJ2-7; v_gene: TRBV5-1; CDR3aa: ASSGQGSLDEQY
j_gene: TRBJ2-7; v_gene: TRBV9; CDR3aa: ASSPRGGHYEQY
j_gene: TRBJ2-7; v_gene: TRBV7-2; CDR3aa: ASSLAPQGHEQY
j_gene: TRBJ1-4; v_gene: TRBV4-1; CDR3aa: ASSQAANTRKLF
j_gene: TRBJ1-2; v_gene: TRBV20-1; CDR3aa: SVRVPNGYGYT
j_gene: TRBJ2-2; v_gene: TRBV6-2/TRBV6-3; CDR3aa: ASSQADGGPNTGELF
j_gene: TRBJ2-5; v_gene: TRBV7-2; CDR3aa: ASSVQGRETQY
j_gene: TRBJ2-3; v_gene: TRBV20-1; CDR3aa: SAASDRGPPDTQY
j_gene: TRBJ2-3; v_gene: TRBV7-2; CDR3aa: ASSSGDRTDTQY
j_gene: TRBJ2-2; v_gene: TRBV4-1; CDR3aa: ASSQGRGRVGELF
j_gene: TRBJ2-2; v_gene: TRBV7-2; CDR3aa: ASSLRQSGELF